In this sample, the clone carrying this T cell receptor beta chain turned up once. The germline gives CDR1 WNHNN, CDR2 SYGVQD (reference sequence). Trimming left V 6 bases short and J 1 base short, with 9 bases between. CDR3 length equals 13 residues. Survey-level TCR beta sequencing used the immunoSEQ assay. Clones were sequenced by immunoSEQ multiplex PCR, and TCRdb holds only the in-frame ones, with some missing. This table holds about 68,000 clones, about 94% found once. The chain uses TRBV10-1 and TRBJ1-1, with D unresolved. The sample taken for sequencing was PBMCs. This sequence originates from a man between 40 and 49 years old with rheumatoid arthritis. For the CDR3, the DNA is TGCGCCAGCAGCGACGGACCGAACACTGAAGCTTTCTTT. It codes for CASSDGPNTEAFF.